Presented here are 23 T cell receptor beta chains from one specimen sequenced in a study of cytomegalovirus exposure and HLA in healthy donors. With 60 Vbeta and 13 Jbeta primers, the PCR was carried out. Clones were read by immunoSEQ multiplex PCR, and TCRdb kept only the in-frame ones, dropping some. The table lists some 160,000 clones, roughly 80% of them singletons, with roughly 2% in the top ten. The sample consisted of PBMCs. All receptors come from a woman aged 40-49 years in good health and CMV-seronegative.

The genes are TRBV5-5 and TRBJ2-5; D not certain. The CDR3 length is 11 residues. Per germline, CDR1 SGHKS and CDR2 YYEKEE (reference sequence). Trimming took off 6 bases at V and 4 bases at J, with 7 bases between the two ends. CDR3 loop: CASTIGETQYF. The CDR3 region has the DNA TGTGCCAGCACCATCGGAGAGACCCAGTACTTC.

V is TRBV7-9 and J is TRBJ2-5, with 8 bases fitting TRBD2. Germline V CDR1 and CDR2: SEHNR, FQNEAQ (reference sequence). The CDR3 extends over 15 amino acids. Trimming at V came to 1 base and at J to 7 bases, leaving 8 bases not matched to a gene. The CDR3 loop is CASSLGPGGLPTQYF. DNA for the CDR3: TGTGCCAGCAGCTTAGGTCCGGGGGGGCTCCCGACCCAGTACTTC.

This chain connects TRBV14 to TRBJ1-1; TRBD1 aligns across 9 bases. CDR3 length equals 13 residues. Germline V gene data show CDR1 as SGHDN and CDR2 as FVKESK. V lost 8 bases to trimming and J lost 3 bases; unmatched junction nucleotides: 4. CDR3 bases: TGTGCCAGCGGACAGGGGACGGACACTGAAGCTTTCTTT. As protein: CASGQGTDTEAFF.

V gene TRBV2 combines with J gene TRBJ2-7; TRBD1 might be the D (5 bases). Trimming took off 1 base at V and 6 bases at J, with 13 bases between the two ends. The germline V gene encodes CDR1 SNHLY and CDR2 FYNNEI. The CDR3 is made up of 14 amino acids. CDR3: CASSEGSGRSEQYF. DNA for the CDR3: TGTGCCAGCAGTGAAGGGTCAGGGCGGAGCGAGCAGTACTTC.

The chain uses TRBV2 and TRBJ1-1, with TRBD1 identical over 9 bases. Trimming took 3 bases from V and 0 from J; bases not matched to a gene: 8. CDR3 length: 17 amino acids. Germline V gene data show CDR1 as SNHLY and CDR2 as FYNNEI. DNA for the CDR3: TGTGCCAGCAGTGACCCCAGGGGGACAGGGATGAACACTGAAGCTTTCTTT. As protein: CASSDPRGTGMNTEAFF.

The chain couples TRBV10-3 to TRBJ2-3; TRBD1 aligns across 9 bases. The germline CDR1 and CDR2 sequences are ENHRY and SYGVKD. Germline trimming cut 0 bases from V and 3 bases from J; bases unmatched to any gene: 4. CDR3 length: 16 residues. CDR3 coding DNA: TGTGCCATCAGTGAGTCGTACAGGGGGCAAACAGATACGCAGTATTTT. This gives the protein CAISESYRGQTDTQYF.

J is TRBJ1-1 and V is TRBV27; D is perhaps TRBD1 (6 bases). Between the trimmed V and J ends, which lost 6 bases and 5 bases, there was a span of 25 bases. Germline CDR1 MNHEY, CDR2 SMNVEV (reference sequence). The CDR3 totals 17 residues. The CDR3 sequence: CASSLLKGGPPGTEAFF. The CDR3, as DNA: TGTGCCAGCAGCCTACTTAAGGGGGGGCCACCGGGGACTGAAGCTTTCTTT.

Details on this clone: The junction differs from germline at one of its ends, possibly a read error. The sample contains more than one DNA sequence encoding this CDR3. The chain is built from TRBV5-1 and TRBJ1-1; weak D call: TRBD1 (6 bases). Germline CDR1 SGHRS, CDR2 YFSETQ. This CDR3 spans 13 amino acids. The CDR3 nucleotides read TGCGCCAGCAGCTTGGCTGGGGACACTGAGGCTTTCTTT. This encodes CASSLAGDTEAFF.

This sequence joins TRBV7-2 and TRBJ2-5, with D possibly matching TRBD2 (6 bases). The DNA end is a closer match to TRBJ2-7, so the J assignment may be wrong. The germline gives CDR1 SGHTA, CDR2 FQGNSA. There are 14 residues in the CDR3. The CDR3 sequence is CASSPMGLNYEQYF. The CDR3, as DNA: TGTGCCAGCAGCCCCATGGGACTGAACTACGAGCAGTACTTC.

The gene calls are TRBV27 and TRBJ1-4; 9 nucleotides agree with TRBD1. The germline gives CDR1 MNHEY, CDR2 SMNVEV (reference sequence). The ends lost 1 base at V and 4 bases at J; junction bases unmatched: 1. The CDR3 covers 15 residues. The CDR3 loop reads CASSLWTGDNEKLFF. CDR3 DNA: TGTGCCAGCAGTTTATGGACAGGGGATAATGAAAAACTGTTTTTT.

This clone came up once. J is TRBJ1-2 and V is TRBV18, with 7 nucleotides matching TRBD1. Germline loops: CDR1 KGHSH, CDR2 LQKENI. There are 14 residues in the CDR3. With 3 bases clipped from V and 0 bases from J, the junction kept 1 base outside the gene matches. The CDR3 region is CASSPTGPNYGYTF. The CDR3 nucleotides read TGTGCCAGCTCACCGACAGGGCCTAACTATGGCTACACCTTC.

The CDR3 loop is CATSRDFGDSHTFRQPQHF. CDR3 DNA: TGTGCCACCAGCAGAGATTTTGGGGACAGCCACACTTTTAGACAGCCCCAGCATTTT. The chain combines TRBV15 with TRBJ1-5; the match to TRBD1 covers 7 bases. V lost 0 bases and J lost 7; bases outside the gene matches: 18. This CDR3 spans 19 amino acids. Per the germline V gene, CDR1 is LNHNV and CDR2 is YYDKDF (reference sequence).

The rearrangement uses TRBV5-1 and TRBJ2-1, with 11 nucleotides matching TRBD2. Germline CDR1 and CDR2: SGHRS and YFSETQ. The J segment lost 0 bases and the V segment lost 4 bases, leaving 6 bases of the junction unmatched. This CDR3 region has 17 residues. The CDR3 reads CASSMGLAAFSYNEQFF. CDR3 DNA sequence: TGCGCCAGCAGCATGGGACTAGCGGCATTCTCCTACAATGAGCAGTTCTTC.

CDR3 sequence (DNA): TGTGCCCGGACAGGGGGGCCCCGGGGTTTGGATTCACCCCTCCACTTT. Translation gives CARTGGPRGLDSPLHF. The gene calls are TRBV2 and TRBJ1-6; the match to TRBD1 covers 10 bases. CDR1 is SNHLY and CDR2 is FYNNEI in the germline V gene. With 11 bases clipped from V and 8 bases from J, the junction kept 15 bases outside the gene matches. The CDR3 runs 16 residues.

CDR3 in DNA: TGTGCCAGCAGTTCCCCTTCCTACGAGCAGTACTTC. Its protein product is CASSSPSYEQYF. The genes are TRBV28 and TRBJ2-5; D is undetermined. The J call may be faulty, since TRBJ2-7 better matches the DNA end. Germline CDR1 is MDHEN and CDR2 is SYDVKM. The CDR3 contains 12 residues.

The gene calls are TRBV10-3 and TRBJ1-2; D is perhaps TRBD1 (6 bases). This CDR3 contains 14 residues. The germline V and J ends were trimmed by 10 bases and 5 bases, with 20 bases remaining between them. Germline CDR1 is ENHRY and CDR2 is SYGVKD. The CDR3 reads CATRPRQAGYGYTF. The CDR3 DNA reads TGTGCCACTCGACCGCGACAGGCTGGTTATGGCTACACCTTC.

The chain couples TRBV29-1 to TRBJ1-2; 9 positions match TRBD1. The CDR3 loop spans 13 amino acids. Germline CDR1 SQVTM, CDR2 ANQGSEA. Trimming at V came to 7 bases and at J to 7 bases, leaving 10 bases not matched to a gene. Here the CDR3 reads CSALQGAPVGYTF. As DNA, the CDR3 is TGCAGCGCTCTACAGGGGGCGCCTGTTGGCTACACCTTC.

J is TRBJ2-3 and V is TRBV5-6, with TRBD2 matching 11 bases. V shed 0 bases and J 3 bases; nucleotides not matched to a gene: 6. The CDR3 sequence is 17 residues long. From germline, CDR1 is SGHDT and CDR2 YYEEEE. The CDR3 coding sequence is TGTGCCAGCAGCTTGGCTCTAGCGGGGGGCTGGACAGATACGCAGTATTTT. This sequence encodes CASSLALAGGWTDTQYF.

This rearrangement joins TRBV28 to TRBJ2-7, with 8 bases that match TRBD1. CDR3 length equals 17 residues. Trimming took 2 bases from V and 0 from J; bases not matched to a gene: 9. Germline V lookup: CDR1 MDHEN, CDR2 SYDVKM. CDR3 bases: TGTGCCAGCAGTTTAATTCCCCGGACAGGGAGCTCCTACGAGCAGTACTTC. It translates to CASSLIPRTGSSYEQYF.

As DNA, the CDR3 is TGCGCCAGCAGCTTGGAGCCTAGCGGGGGGGCACGGCAAGAGACCCAGTACTTC. Translated: CASSLEPSGGARQETQYF. V usage is TRBV5-1 and J usage is TRBJ2-5, with 12 nucleotides matching TRBD2. After removal of 0 bases from V and 2 bases from J, the junction contained 8 bases not matched to a gene. There are 18 residues in the CDR3. Germline V gene lookup returns CDR1 SGHRS and CDR2 YFSETQ. Using reference TRBV5-1 and TRBJ2-5 for the parts outside the CDR3, the full variable domain is KAGVTQTPRYLIKTRGQQVTLSCSPISGHRSVSWYQQTPGQGLQFLFEYFSETQRNKGNFPGRFSGRQFSNSRSEMNVSTLELGDSALYLCASSLEPSGGARQETQYFGPGTRLLVL.

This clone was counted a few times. DNA for the CDR3: TGTGCCAGCACCCGGGACAGGGGGCAGCCCCAGCATTTT. This gives the protein CASTRDRGQPQHF. The rearrangement uses TRBV7-2 and TRBJ1-5, with 11 positions matching TRBD1. The CDR3 totals 13 residues. Germline V gene sequence: CDR1 SGHTA, CDR2 FQGNSA. V lost 7 bases to trimming and J lost 7 bases; unmatched junction nucleotides: 3.

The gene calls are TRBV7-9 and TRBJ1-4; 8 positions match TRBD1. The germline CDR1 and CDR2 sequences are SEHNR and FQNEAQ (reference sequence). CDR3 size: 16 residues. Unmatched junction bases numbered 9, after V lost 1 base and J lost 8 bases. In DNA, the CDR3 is TGTGCCAGCAGCTTAGTGGTGGGACAGGTTAAAGAAAAACTGTTTTTT. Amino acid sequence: CASSLVVGQVKEKLFF.

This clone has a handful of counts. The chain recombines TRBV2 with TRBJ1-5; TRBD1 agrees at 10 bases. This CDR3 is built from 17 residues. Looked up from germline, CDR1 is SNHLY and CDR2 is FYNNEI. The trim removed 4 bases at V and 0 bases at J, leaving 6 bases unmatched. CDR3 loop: CASSADRGVPSNQPQHF. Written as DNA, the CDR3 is TGTGCCAGCAGTGCGGACAGGGGGGTTCCTAGCAATCAGCCCCAGCATTTT. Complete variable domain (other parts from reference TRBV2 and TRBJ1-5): EPEVTQTPSHQVTQMGQEVILRCVPISNHLYFYWYRQILGQKVEFLVSFYNNEISEKSEIFDDQFSVERPDGSNFTLKIRSTKLEDSAMYFCASSADRGVPSNQPQHFGDGTRLSIL.